This T cell receptor beta chain was sequenced for a study of blood T cell repertoires in COVID-19 (TCRdb year 2020). A note on the overall study: Collaborator samples came from the United States, Italy and Spain and covered acute and convalescent phases of COVID-19. The material from the prospective study consisted of cDNA or gDNA derived from T cells, B-cell-depleted T cells, or PBMCs. Subjects who had been exposed to COVID-19, were actively infected with it, or had recovered from it provided the deeply sampled blood TCRbeta repertoires that made up the dataset. The repertoires were released in a freely available public database intended as a resource for research on the immune response to SARS-CoV-2. Samples were obtained from the ongoing ImmuneRACE study (first 160 participants) and from roughly 1,300 subjects provided by 6 global collaborators. The sample metadata nearly always contained a de-identified subject ID, COVID-19 status, age in years and sex. Where available, HLA class I and class II types were obtained from metadata supplied by the sample provider rather than from assay-based typing.

TCRbeta CDR3 regions were amplified from genomic DNA using the immunoSEQ Assay, a bias-controlled multiplex PCR. On the study's bioinformatics: The number of nucleated cells in each sample was estimated from the amplification of reference gene primers within the assay. Sequence reads were collapsed and filtered to measure the absolute abundance of every unique TCRbeta CDR3 rearrangement. For each sample, productive Simpson clonality was calculated by taking the square root of Simpson's diversity index across productive rearrangements. Imported from immuneACCESS, the table was reduced by TCRdb to in-frame sequences with V and J called. These copies leave out some clones; in studies compared against another copy, an unresolved V gene accounts for under half, and the cause of the remainder is not known. D and trimming were read from the DNA, whereas the V and J calls and clone size are those reported in that table. Here the sample has just over 60,000 clones; about 80% occur a single time. The ten largest clones take up roughly a fifth of the sample.

What the authors observed across the whole study: How much clinical and demographic metadata was included differed by source and by participant, and the metadata was provided uncurated.

Measured from the cysteine to the phenylalanine, the CDR3 is 10 residues long. Only the CDR3 DNA is retained, 30 bases long and in frame from the first base. Based on the germline V gene (reference sequence), the CDR1 and CDR2 sequences are DFQATT and SNEGSKA. The germline ends are 9 bases apart after V is trimmed by 5 bases and J by 8 bases. One collaborating source in Seattle enrolled patients during active infection and followed them longitudinally through the course of disease. Whole blood was collected in K2EDTA tubes by collaborating institutions according to the institutions' own protocols. For TCRbeta analysis, collaborators shipped samples as frozen whole blood, isolated PBMCs, or DNA extracted from either of those sample types. A note on this clone: Its antigen is currently not known. The input lacks base qualities; no much larger clone sits a single base away.

The chain is made from TRBV20-1 and TRBJ1-2; TRBD1 is a possible D gene, resting on 5 matching bases. The clonotype originates from a man younger than 40 with COVID-19, enrolled during active disease. The sequenced sample consisted of peripheral blood. The base sequence is TGCAGTGCTCAGGGATGGGGCTACACCTTC. It is translated as CSAQGWGYTF.